This record covers a single T cell receptor beta chain. How the authors handled the data: Reference gene primer amplification yielded estimated nucleated cell counts. The method was immunoSEQ multiplex PCR; TCRdb's version includes in-frame clones alone and lacks a portion of them. The V and J calls and clone size come from that table; D and trimming were worked out from the DNA. The data hold approximately 160,000 clones, with 65% to 85% observed a single time. The CDR3 totals 15 residues. Germline loops: CDR1 SGHNT, CDR2 YYREEE (reference sequence). The ends were cut back, 4 bases at V and 2 bases at J, with 13 bases in the middle. This entry belongs to a study of blood T cell repertoires in COVID-19. Study-level information: COVID-19 samples collected from the United States, Italy and Spain covered acute and convalescent phases. Sample material is recorded as cDNA or gDNA derived from T cells, B-cell-depleted T cells, or PBMCs.

This receptor was identified in a man between 60 and 75 years old with active or convalescent COVID-19. Sequenced input: peripheral blood. The J gene is TRBJ1-5, the V gene TRBV5-4; D gene unclear. As DNA, the CDR3 is TGTGCCAGCAGCAACGGGGAATTAGGCAATCAGCCCCAGCATTTT. It encodes CASSNGELGNQPQHF.